This T cell receptor beta chain came from a study of cytomegalovirus exposure and HLA in healthy donors. This CDR3 is 14 amino acids long. The germline V gene encodes CDR1 MDHEN and CDR2 SYDVKM. Between the trimmed V and J ends, which lost 3 bases and 2 bases, there was a span of 11 bases. This PCR relied on a set of 60 Vbeta primers and 13 Jbeta primers. Original processing notes: A follow-up analysis tallied 73 million or so unique TCR beta chains, 9 million to 11 million shared. Method: immunoSEQ multiplex PCR; TCRdb's copy keeps in-frame clones and lacks some. That table is the source of V, J and clone size, and D and trimming were worked out from the DNA. The sample shows over 90,000 clones, 65% to 85% of them seen only once.

This TCR was sampled from a woman between 65 and 79 years old in good health and CMV-seropositive. Material: PBMCs. V and J are TRBV28 and TRBJ2-7; D perhaps matches TRBD1 (5 bases). The DNA of the CDR3 is TGTGCCAGCAGTTTCCCCAGGGCTCCCTACGAGCAGTACTTC. Protein: CASSFPRAPYEQYF.